The TCR beta chain under discussion was sequenced for a study of blood T cell repertoires in COVID-19. Study summary: Acute and convalescent COVID-19 samples came from the United States, Italy and Spain. The analysed material was cDNA or gDNA that came from T cells, B-cell-depleted T cells, or PBMCs.

The CDR3 extends over 14 amino acids. V was clipped by 4 bases and J by 6 bases, with 14 bases between them. Germline CDR1 is LGHNA and CDR2 is YNFKEQ. In the original analysis: It was from reference gene primer amplification that nucleated cell counts were estimated. Measured with immunoSEQ multiplex PCR; TCRdb has only the in-frame clones, and not every one. Clone size and the V and J calls come from that table; the DNA yielded D and trimming. The profile shows tens of thousands of clones, roughly 86% of them singletons. The V call is TRBV4-2, the J call TRBJ2-3, with D tentatively TRBD2 (5 bases). The TCR originated in a man in his fifties or sixties with acute or convalescent COVID-19. Material for sequencing was peripheral blood. The CDR3 DNA follows: TGTGCCAGCAGCCGAGAATTTAGCGTTGATACGCAGTATTTT. It encodes CASSREFSVDTQYF.